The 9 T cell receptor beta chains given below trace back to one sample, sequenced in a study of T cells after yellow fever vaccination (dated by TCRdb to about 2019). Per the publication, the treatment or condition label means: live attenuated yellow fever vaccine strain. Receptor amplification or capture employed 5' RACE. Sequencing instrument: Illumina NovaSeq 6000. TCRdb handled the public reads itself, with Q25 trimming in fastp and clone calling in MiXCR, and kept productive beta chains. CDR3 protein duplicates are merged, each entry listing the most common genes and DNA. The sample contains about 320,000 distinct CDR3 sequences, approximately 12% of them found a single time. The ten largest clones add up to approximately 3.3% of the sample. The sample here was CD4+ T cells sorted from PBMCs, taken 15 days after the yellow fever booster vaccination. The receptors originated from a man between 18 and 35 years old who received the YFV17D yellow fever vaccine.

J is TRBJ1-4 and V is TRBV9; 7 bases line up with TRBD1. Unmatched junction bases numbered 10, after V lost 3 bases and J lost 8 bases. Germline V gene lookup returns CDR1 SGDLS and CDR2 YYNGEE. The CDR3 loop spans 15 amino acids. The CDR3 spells CASSDLRQGGEKLFF. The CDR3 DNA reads TGTGCCAGCAGCGACCTCCGACAGGGAGGGGAAAAACTGTTTTTT.

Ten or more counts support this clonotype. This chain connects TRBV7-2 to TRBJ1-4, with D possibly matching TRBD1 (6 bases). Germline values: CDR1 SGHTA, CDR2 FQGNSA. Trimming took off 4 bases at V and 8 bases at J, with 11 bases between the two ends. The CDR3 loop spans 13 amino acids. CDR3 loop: CASSSGTREKLFF. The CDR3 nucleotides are TGTGCCAGCAGCTCGGGGACAAGGGAAAAACTGTTTTTT.

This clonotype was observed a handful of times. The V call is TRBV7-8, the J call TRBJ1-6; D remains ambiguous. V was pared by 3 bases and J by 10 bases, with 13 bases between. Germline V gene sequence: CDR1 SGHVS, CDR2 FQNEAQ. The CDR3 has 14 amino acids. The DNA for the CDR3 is TGTGCCAGCAGCTTTTCAGGTCCTAGCTCACCCCTCCACTTT. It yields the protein CASSFSGPSSPLHF.

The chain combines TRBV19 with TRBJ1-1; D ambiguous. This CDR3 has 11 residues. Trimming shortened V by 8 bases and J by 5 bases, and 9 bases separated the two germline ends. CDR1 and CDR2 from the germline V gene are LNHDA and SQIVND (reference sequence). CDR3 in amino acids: CASLTVTEAFF. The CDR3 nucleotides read TGTGCCAGTTTGACGGTTACTGAAGCTTTCTTT.

The CDR3 sequence is CASSEWSPGPNQPQHF. CDR3 nucleotide sequence: TGTGCCAGCAGTGAGTGGTCGCCGGGGCCTAATCAGCCCCAGCATTTT. This chain uses TRBV6-1 with TRBJ1-5, with TRBD1 as a possible D gene (5 bases). The CDR3 has 16 amino acids. Trimming took 3 bases from V and 4 from J, leaving 16 bases between them. CDR1 MNHNS and CDR2 SASEGT come from the germline V gene.

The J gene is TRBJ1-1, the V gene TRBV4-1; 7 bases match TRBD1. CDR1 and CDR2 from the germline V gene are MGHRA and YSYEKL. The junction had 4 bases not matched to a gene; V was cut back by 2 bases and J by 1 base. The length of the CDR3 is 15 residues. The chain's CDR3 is CASSQSGTANTEAFF. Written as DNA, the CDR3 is TGCGCCAGCAGCCAATCCGGGACAGCGAACACTGAAGCTTTCTTT.

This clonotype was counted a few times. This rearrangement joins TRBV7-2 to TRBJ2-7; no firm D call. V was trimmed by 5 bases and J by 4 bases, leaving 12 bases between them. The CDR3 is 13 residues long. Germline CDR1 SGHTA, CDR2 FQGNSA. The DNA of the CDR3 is TGTGCCAGCAGCACGACAAACCAGTACGAGCAGTACTTC. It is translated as CASSTTNQYEQYF.

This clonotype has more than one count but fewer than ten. The CDR3 bases are TGTGCCAGCAGTTCCCCTCAGAGGGATGGTAATTCACCCCTCCACTTT. Translated: CASSSPQRDGNSPLHF. V and J are TRBV28 and TRBJ1-6; D ambiguous. Germline V CDR1 and CDR2: MDHEN, SYDVKM. This CDR3 is built from 16 residues. V gave up 4 bases and J gave up 6 bases, with 16 bases separating them.

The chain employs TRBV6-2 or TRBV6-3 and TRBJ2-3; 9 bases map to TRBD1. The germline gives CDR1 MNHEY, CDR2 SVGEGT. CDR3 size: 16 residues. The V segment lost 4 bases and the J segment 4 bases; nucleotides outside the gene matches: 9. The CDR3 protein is CASSLRPGQGPDTQYF. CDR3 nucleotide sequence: TGTGCCAGCAGTTTAAGACCGGGACAGGGACCAGATACGCAGTATTTT.